The sequence of this T cell receptor beta chain was determined in a study of technical replicates of blood from several donors. V lost 2 bases and J 2 bases, leaving 13 bases between the germline ends. The CDR3 loop spans 15 amino acids. Germline values: CDR1 MDHEN, CDR2 SYDVKM. Only in-frame clones appear in the TCRdb table, and some are missing; sequencing was by immunoSEQ multiplex PCR. The profile shows 75,000 to 95,000 clones, 90% to 97% of them singletons. The sample consisted of T cells isolated from PBMCs. The TCR was taken from a human donor in good health. The chain couples TRBV28 to TRBJ2-7, with D possibly matching TRBD1 (5 bases). The CDR3 sequence: CASSLTGTMTYEQYF. The CDR3 bases are TGTGCCAGCAGTTTAACAGGTACGATGACCTACGAGCAGTACTTC.